A single sample is the source of the 18 T cell receptor beta chains below, sequenced in a study of control samples from healthy donors and cancer patients. Assay: immunoSEQ multiplex PCR; the TCRdb copy retains only in-frame clones and omits some. This sample has 70,000 to 90,000 clones, with around 90% found just once. Sequences were obtained from PBMCs. Receptors originate from a woman aged 55-75 years with head and neck cancer.

The chain couples TRBV5-1 to TRBJ1-2; 12 bases match TRBD1. The germline V gene has CDR1 SGHRS and CDR2 YFSETQ. This CDR3 contains 15 residues. J lost 4 bases, V lost 4 bases, and 5 bases had no gene match. Written as DNA, the CDR3 is TGCGCCAGCAGCCGGGACAGGGGGCAGAGCTATGGCTACACCTTC. Its translation is CASSRDRGQSYGYTF.

The V call is TRBV28, the J call TRBJ2-7; 8 bases are a match to TRBD2. Germline values: CDR1 MDHEN, CDR2 SYDVKM. V shed 5 bases and J 2 bases; nucleotides not matched to a gene: 8. This CDR3 spans 15 amino acids. The CDR3 loop is CASSPPRGGTYEQYF. DNA of the CDR3: TGTGCCAGCAGTCCCCCCCGGGGGGGGACCTACGAGCAGTACTTC.

This clone was observed once. The chain is built from TRBV19 and TRBJ2-5; 12 bases fit TRBD1. Trimming cost V 6 bases and J 6 bases; bases outside gene matches: 5. The CDR3 contains 14 residues. CDR1 and CDR2 from the germline V gene are LNHDA and SQIVND (reference sequence). Here the CDR3 reads CASSKGQGAKTQYF. CDR3 DNA sequence: TGTGCCAGTAGCAAGGGACAGGGGGCAAAGACCCAGTACTTC.

The chain carries TRBV5-4 and TRBJ2-7; TRBD2 agrees at 8 bases. V lost 4 bases to trimming and J lost 6 bases; unmatched junction nucleotides: 6. Germline V CDR1 and CDR2: SGHNT, YYREEE (reference sequence). This CDR3 comprises 13 residues. CDR3 in amino acids: CASSHTGGFEQYF. The DNA of the CDR3 is TGTGCCAGCAGCCACACGGGGGGGTTCGAGCAGTACTTC.

The rearrangement uses TRBV15 and TRBJ2-7; TRBD1 matches 9 bases. CDR1 and CDR2 (germline): LNHNV, YYDKDF (reference sequence). V lost 3 bases and J lost 6; bases outside the gene matches: 6. The CDR3 covers 14 residues. The CDR3 loop is CATSSHRGQGEQYF. The CDR3 bases are TGTGCCACCAGCAGCCACAGGGGGCAGGGCGAGCAGTACTTC.

This clone appeared once. The rearrangement joins TRBV2 to TRBJ2-3; D might be TRBD2 (6 bases). Germline V gene sequence: CDR1 SNHLY, CDR2 FYNNEI. Trimming took 4 bases from V and 0 from J, leaving 11 bases between them. The CDR3 has 15 amino acids. Here the CDR3 reads CASSARLASTDTQYF. The CDR3 DNA reads TGTGCCAGCAGTGCGAGGCTAGCGAGCACAGATACGCAGTATTTT.

The chain employs TRBV6-5 and TRBJ1-4, with 9 bases aligning to TRBD1. Germline loops: CDR1 MNHEY, CDR2 SVGAGI. The V gene end was trimmed by 4 bases and the J gene end by 8 bases; junction bases not matched to a gene: 11. This CDR3 has 16 amino acids. The CDR3 loop is CASSSLNRGQNEKLFF. For the CDR3, the DNA is TGTGCCAGCAGTTCCCTTAACAGGGGGCAGAACGAAAAACTGTTTTTT.

The V gene is TRBV6-2 or TRBV6-3, the J gene TRBJ2-3; D is uncertain. The CDR3 has 13 amino acids. Deletions cut 4 bases from V and 2 bases from J, with 7 bases between. The germline V gene encodes CDR1 MNHEY and CDR2 SVGEGT. DNA for the CDR3: TGTGCCAGCAGTTCCCGACACACAGATACGCAGTATTTT. It encodes CASSSRHTDTQYF.

The chain joins TRBV4-2 to TRBJ2-2; TRBD1 agrees at 9 bases. Germline V gene data show CDR1 as LGHNA and CDR2 as YNFKEQ. V trimming: 3 bases; J trimming: 5 bases; junction bases outside the gene matches: 4. The CDR3 length is 15 residues. CDR3 coding DNA: TGTGCCAGCAGCCAGGACAGGGGAGTGACCGGGGAGCTGTTTTTT. It specifies CASSQDRGVTGELFF.

This clone appeared a few times. This sequence joins TRBV12-3 or TRBV12-4 and TRBJ1-1; D is uncertain. The CDR3 loop spans 13 amino acids. V was cut by 2 bases and J by 0 bases, with 4 bases left in between. The CDR3 nucleotides read TGTGCCAGCAGTTTATCCGTGAACACTGAAGCTTTCTTT. Its translation is CASSLSVNTEAFF.

The rearrangement links TRBV4-2 to TRBJ2-1, with 9 bases lining up with TRBD1. The CDR3 runs to 17 residues. The J segment lost 6 bases and the V segment lost 0 bases, leaving 9 bases of the junction unmatched. The germline V gene encodes CDR1 LGHNA and CDR2 YNFKEQ. The CDR3 nucleotides are TGTGCCAGCAGCCAAGAGGGTGGACAGGGGTCGGCCAATGAGCAGTTCTTC. Translated, it gives CASSQEGGQGSANEQFF.

This clone was seen a single time. CDR3 sequence: CASSLVTGVDEQFF. Written as DNA, the CDR3 is TGTGCCAGCAGCTTAGTAACAGGGGTCGATGAGCAGTTCTTC. The chain employs TRBV7-9 and TRBJ2-1; TRBD1 agrees at 7 bases. CDR1 and CDR2 from the germline V gene are SEHNR and FQNEAQ (reference sequence). The CDR3 consists of 14 residues. Losses at the gene ends were 1 base for V and 8 bases for J; bases not matched to a gene: 5.

This chain links TRBV15 with TRBJ1-6; possibly TRBD1 for D (5 bases). CDR3 length equals 18 residues. The ends were cut back, 11 bases at V and 0 bases at J, with 23 bases in the middle. Germline-derived CDR1 and CDR2 are LNHNV and YYDKDF (reference sequence). In nucleotides, the CDR3 is TGTGCCTCACAGAAGGTGACAGCCTTGAGCTCCTATAATTCACCCCTCCACTTT. Translated: CASQKVTALSSYNSPLHF.

A word on this clone: The junction does not match germline at one end; this may be a read error. The CDR3 protein is CACSGGQNYNQPQHF. The CDR3 DNA reads TGTGCCTGCAGTGGGGGACAGAATTACAATCAGCCCCAGCATTTT. The V call is TRBV30, the J call TRBJ1-5, with TRBD1 identical over 7 bases. Per the germline V gene, CDR1 is GTSNPN and CDR2 is SVGIG (reference sequence). The CDR3 has 15 residues. The variable domain in full, with the rest retrieved from reference TRBV30 and TRBJ1-5, is SQTIHQWPATLVQPVGSPLSLECTVEGTSNPNLYWYRQAAGRGLQLLFYSVGIGQISSEVPQNLSASRPQDRQFILSSKKLLLSDSGFYLCACSGGQNYNQPQHFGDGTRLSIL.

This chain joins TRBV19 and TRBJ1-1; TRBD1 might be the D (5 bases). Deletions cut 5 bases from V and 4 bases from J, with 14 bases between. Germline CDR1 is LNHDA and CDR2 is SQIVND (reference sequence). This CDR3 has 14 residues. The DNA for the CDR3 is TGTGCCAGTAGTGCCACAGGAGGAGTCACTGAAGCTTTCTTT. Its protein is CASSATGGVTEAFF.

This clone was seen more than once but under ten times. The rearrangement joins TRBV6-6 to TRBJ1-6, with 11 bases aligning to TRBD1. CDR1 and CDR2 from the germline V gene are MNHNY and SVGAGI (reference sequence). V shed 6 bases, J shed 2 bases, and the junction held 3 bases outside the gene matches. The CDR3 is 16 amino acids. CDR3: CASRGQGDPYNSPLHF. CDR3 nucleotide sequence: TGTGCCAGCAGGGGACAGGGGGATCCCTATAATTCACCCCTCCACTTT.

Here the CDR3 reads CALSWRRGQGPDEQFF. CDR3 coding DNA: TGTGCCCTCAGCTGGAGGCGGGGACAGGGGCCGGATGAGCAGTTCTTC. This sequence joins TRBV5-4 and TRBJ2-1; the match to TRBD1 covers 10 bases. J gave up 8 bases and V 10 bases, and 18 bases lay outside the gene matches. This CDR3 has 16 amino acids. CDR1 SGHNT and CDR2 YYREEE come from the germline V gene (reference sequence).

The genes are TRBV18 and TRBJ2-1, with TRBD2 identical over 9 bases. J was trimmed by 7 bases and V by 3 bases; bases with no gene match: 7. Germline CDR1 KGHSH, CDR2 LQKENI. The CDR3 covers 15 residues. The DNA for the CDR3 is TGTGCCAGCTCACCGAACAGACTAGCGGAGAATGAGCAGTTCTTC. This encodes CASSPNRLAENEQFF.